These 10 T cell receptor beta chains were all obtained from the same sample, sequenced in a study of OX40 agonist ivuxolimab in advanced cancers. The data were produced by immunoSEQ multiplex PCR, yet TCRdb's version contains in-frame clones alone and is incomplete. The sample lists about 61,000 clones; about 88% were seen once. The source material was CD4+ or CD8+ T cells sorted from blood, sampled in a trial of the OX40 agonist ivuxolimab. The source is an adult with an advanced solid tumor such as melanoma, head and neck, liver or kidney cancer.

The V gene is TRBV6-1, the J gene TRBJ2-5; 9 nucleotides agree with TRBD2. Germline V lookup: CDR1 MNHNS, CDR2 SASEGT. The length of the CDR3 is 15 residues. Unmatched junction bases numbered 11, after V lost 3 bases and J lost 9 bases. DNA of the CDR3: TGTGCCAGCAGTGAGCTTGCGGGGGGGCGAAGTGCCCAGTACTTC. This encodes CASSELAGGRSAQYF.

The V and J genes are TRBV5-5 and TRBJ2-5; 7 bases align to TRBD1. V trimming: 3 bases; J trimming: 5 bases; junction bases outside the gene matches: 7. This CDR3 region has 14 residues. From germline, CDR1 is SGHKS and CDR2 YYEKEE (reference sequence). CDR3 bases: TGTGCCAGCAGCTACCGGACAGGAGTGGAGACCCAGTACTTC. Its translation: CASSYRTGVETQYF.

Remarks on this clone: This specimen includes other DNA sequences encoding the same CDR3. The chain has TRBV30 and TRBJ1-1, with TRBD1 identical over 9 bases. Germline CDR1 GTSNPN, CDR2 SVGIG (reference sequence). V was clipped by 0 bases and J by 10 bases; unmatched bases: 3. The CDR3 loop spans 12 amino acids. CDR3 nucleotide sequence: TGTGCCTGGAGTGTCGGACAGGGGACAGCTTTCTTT. It yields the protein CAWSVGQGTAFF.

J is TRBJ2-7 and V is TRBV18, with D tentatively TRBD1 (6 bases). The CDR3 is 15 amino acids. With 2 bases removed from V and 5 bases from J, the gap between germline ends came to 16 bases. The germline V gene encodes CDR1 KGHSH and CDR2 LQKENI. CDR3 residues: CASSPSLDSAHEQYF. CDR3 bases: TGTGCCAGCTCACCATCCTTGGACAGTGCCCACGAGCAGTACTTC.

The J gene is TRBJ2-2, the V gene TRBV2, with D maybe TRBD1 (6 bases). Germline loops: CDR1 SNHLY, CDR2 FYNNEI. The CDR3 is made up of 14 amino acids. Trimming shortened V by 6 bases and J by 3 bases, and 11 bases separated the two germline ends. The CDR3 sequence is CASSPTGHTGELFF. The CDR3 DNA reads TGTGCCAGCAGCCCGACAGGACACACCGGGGAGCTGTTTTTT.

The table lists this clone with a count of one. The V call is TRBV21-1, the J call TRBJ2-6; the table assigns TRBD1, which was not confirmed against the DNA. TRBV21-1 is listed as a pseudogene. The CDR3 sequence is 18 residues long. The chain's CDR3 is CASSKPGTDSSGANVLTF. The CDR3, as DNA: TGTGCCAGCAGCAAACCGGGGACAGACTCCTCTGGGGCCAACGTCCTGACTTTC.

V usage is TRBV19 and J usage is TRBJ1-5; D may be TRBD1 (5 bases). This CDR3 is 13 amino acids long. Germline-derived CDR1 and CDR2 are LNHDA and SQIVND (reference sequence). V lost 9 bases, J lost 6 bases, and 15 bases lay in between. CDR3 sequence: CASHRDPLQPQHF. The CDR3 coding sequence is TGTGCCAGCCACCGGGACCCACTTCAGCCCCAGCATTTT.

The rearrangement joins TRBV11-2 to TRBJ1-4; the D gene is possibly TRBD1 (6 bases). CDR3 length: 14 amino acids. The V gene lost 5 bases and the J gene lost 7 bases, with 14 bases spanning the gap. Germline V lookup: CDR1 SGHAT, CDR2 FQNNGV. CDR3 residues: CASSSRGPGEKLFF. CDR3 sequence (DNA): TGTGCCAGCAGCAGCCGGGGGCCGGGTGAAAAACTGTTTTTT.

The gene calls are TRBV6-1 and TRBJ1-1; tentative D call: TRBD1 (5 bases). V lost 6 bases and J 4 bases, leaving 18 bases between the germline ends. Germline lookup yields CDR1 MNHNS and CDR2 SASEGT. CDR3 length equals 15 residues. The CDR3, as DNA: TGTGCCAGCAGGGAGACGGGGAACGGGGGCACTGAAGCTTTCTTT. Its protein product is CASRETGNGGTEAFF.

This chain uses TRBV30 with TRBJ1-6; D not certain. V dropped 5 bases and J dropped 9 bases, with 17 bases sitting between them. The CDR3 loop spans 14 amino acids. The germline V gene has CDR1 GTSNPN and CDR2 SVGIG (reference sequence). CDR3 DNA sequence: TGTGCCTGGGAAAAGACGGTTCGCTCTTCACCCCTCCACTTT. Its translation is CAWEKTVRSSPLHF. The variable domain in full, with the rest retrieved from reference TRBV30 and TRBJ1-6, is SQTIHQWPATLVQPVGSPLSLECTVEGTSNPNLYWYRQAAGRGLQLLFYSVGIGQISSEVPQNLSASRPQDRQFILSSKKLLLSDSGFYLCAWEKTVRSSPLHFGNGTRLTVT.